These T cell receptor beta chains were read from a single sample in a study of CD8 T cells in Susac syndrome. TCRdb reanalysed the immunoSEQ multiplex PCR reads using MiXCR and keeps one entry per CDR3 protein. The table has approximately 170,000 distinct CDR3 sequences, around 92% seen once; the top ten hold approximately 0.073%. Material: CD4+ T cells from PBMCs. All receptors come from a human donor in good health. The CDR3 runs from the conserved cysteine through the conserved F or W. The order of the fields is CDR3 protein, CDR3 DNA, J gene, clone size, V gene, D gene. The D gene is left open where the match is weak. Clone size is given for some rows only: seen once, a few or many times, or a class if the clone is expanded.

CDR3 protein: CASSLDTEDEAFF
CDR3 DNA: TGTGCCAGCAGCTTAGACACAGAAGATGAAGCTTTCTTT
J gene: TRBJ1-1
clone size: NA
V gene: TRBV7-9
D gene: NA

CDR3 protein: CSVAEPDNEQFF
CDR3 DNA: TGCAGCGTTGCGGAGCCTGACAATGAGCAGTTCTTC
J gene: TRBJ2-1
clone size: NA
V gene: TRBV29-1
D gene: NA

CDR3 protein: CASSPIGQASGETQYF
CDR3 DNA: TGTGCCAGCAGTCCGATAGGACAGGCTTCCGGAGAGACCCAGTACTTC
J gene: TRBJ2-5
clone size: NA
V gene: TRBV28
D gene: TRBD1

CDR3 protein: CASSQAGQQYF
CDR3 DNA: TGTGCCAGCAGCCAAGCCGGGCAGCAGTACTTC
J gene: TRBJ2-7
clone size: few
V gene: TRBV3-1
D gene: NA

CDR3 protein: CASSFRTSGYTF
CDR3 DNA: TGTGCCAGCAGCTTCAGGACTAGCGGCTACACCTTC
J gene: TRBJ1-2
clone size: NA
V gene: TRBV7-2
D gene: NA

CDR3 protein: CAISEYRGRSDQPQHF
CDR3 DNA: TGTGCCATCAGTGAGTATAGGGGGCGATCGGATCAGCCCCAGCATTTT
J gene: TRBJ1-5
clone size: NA
V gene: TRBV10-3
D gene: TRBD1

CDR3 protein: CASSTTSAGLYEQYF
CDR3 DNA: TGTGCCAGCAGCACTACCTCAGCAGGGCTCTACGAGCAGTACTTC
J gene: TRBJ2-7
clone size: NA
V gene: TRBV6-1
D gene: NA

CDR3 protein: CSAPSAGGFQNEQYF
CDR3 DNA: TGCAGTGCTCCGTCAGCGGGAGGATTCCAGAACGAGCAGTACTTC
J gene: TRBJ2-7
clone size: once
V gene: TRBV20-1
D gene: TRBD2

CDR3 protein: CSARDTRSGNTIYF
CDR3 DNA: TGCAGTGCGAGGGACACTCGCTCTGGAAACACCATATATTTT
J gene: TRBJ1-3
clone size: NA
V gene: TRBV20-1
D gene: NA

CDR3 protein: CSANSQGVGEQYF
CDR3 DNA: TGCAGTGCGAACTCACAGGGGGTAGGCGAGCAGTACTTC
J gene: TRBJ2-7
clone size: once
V gene: TRBV20-1
D gene: TRBD1

CDR3 protein: CASSRGSGELFF
CDR3 DNA: TGTGCCAGCAGCCGCGGGTCAGGGGAGCTGTTTTTT
J gene: TRBJ2-2
clone size: few
V gene: TRBV9
D gene: NA

CDR3 protein: CASSAVGDRGHEQYF
CDR3 DNA: TGTGCCAGCAGTGCGGTAGGGGACAGAGGCCACGAGCAGTACTTC
J gene: TRBJ2-7
clone size: NA
V gene: TRBV25-1
D gene: TRBD1

CDR3 protein: CAWSVKAEDTQYF
CDR3 DNA: TGTGCCTGGAGTGTAAAAGCGGAAGATACGCAGTATTTT
J gene: TRBJ2-3
clone size: NA
V gene: TRBV30
D gene: NA

CDR3 protein: CASSPGTRGGELFF
CDR3 DNA: TGTGCCAGCAGTCCAGGGACTAGAGGCGGGGAGCTGTTTTTT
J gene: TRBJ2-2
clone size: NA
V gene: TRBV12-3/TRBV12-4
D gene: TRBD2

CDR3 protein: CASSLIGEVRTEAFF
CDR3 DNA: TGTGCCAGCAGTTTAATTGGGGAGGTTCGTACTGAAGCTTTCTTT
J gene: TRBJ1-1
clone size: once
V gene: TRBV28
D gene: NA

CDR3 protein: CASSLVGWDRSPLHF
CDR3 DNA: TGTGCCAGCAGCTTAGTCGGCTGGGATCGGTCACCCCTCCACTTT
J gene: TRBJ1-6
clone size: NA
V gene: TRBV7-2
D gene: NA

CDR3 protein: CASSLVASGSVGTDTQYF
CDR3 DNA: TGCGCCAGCAGCTTGGTAGCTAGCGGGAGTGTTGGCACAGATACGCAGTATTTT
J gene: TRBJ2-3
clone size: few
V gene: TRBV5-1
D gene: TRBD2

CDR3 protein: CSVDPAGGRGQETQYF
CDR3 DNA: TGCAGCGTTGATCCAGCGGGAGGGAGGGGGCAAGAGACCCAGTACTTC
J gene: TRBJ2-5
clone size: NA
V gene: TRBV29-1
D gene: TRBD2

CDR3 protein: CASSVGTGGENEQFF
CDR3 DNA: TGTGCCAGCAGCGTAGGTACAGGGGGCGAAAATGAGCAGTTCTTC
J gene: TRBJ2-1
clone size: NA
V gene: TRBV9
D gene: TRBD1

CDR3 protein: CASSPTGTTSYGYTF
CDR3 DNA: TGTGCCAGCAGCCCTACCGGGACAACTTCTTATGGCTACACCTTC
J gene: TRBJ1-2
clone size: NA
V gene: TRBV7-2
D gene: NA

CDR3 protein: CASSLDRPPNTGELFF
CDR3 DNA: TGTGCCAGCAGTCTGGACAGGCCCCCGAACACCGGGGAGCTGTTTTTT
J gene: TRBJ2-2
clone size: NA
V gene: TRBV3-1
D gene: TRBD1

CDR3 protein: CARDGPPASNLILAENIQYF
CDR3 DNA: TGTGCCAGAGACGGACCCCCGGCCAGCAACCTAATATTGGCGGAAAACATTCAGTACTTC
J gene: TRBJ2-4
clone size: NA
V gene: TRBV7-8
D gene: NA

CDR3 protein: CASSQDRTGGFETQYF
CDR3 DNA: TGTGCCAGCAGCCAAGATCGGACAGGGGGATTTGAGACCCAGTACTTC
J gene: TRBJ2-5
clone size: once
V gene: TRBV4-2
D gene: TRBD1

CDR3 protein: CASTDARNTEAFF
CDR3 DNA: TGTGCCAGCACAGACGCTCGAAACACTGAAGCTTTCTTT
J gene: TRBJ1-1
clone size: NA
V gene: TRBV6-6
D gene: NA

CDR3 protein: CASSLPDRGTEAFF
CDR3 DNA: TGCGCCAGCAGCTTGCCTGACAGGGGCACTGAAGCTTTCTTT
J gene: TRBJ1-1
clone size: NA
V gene: TRBV5-1
D gene: TRBD1

CDR3 protein: CASSYPPTGAGANVLTF
CDR3 DNA: TGTGCCAGCAGTTACCCCCCGACAGGGGCTGGGGCCAACGTCCTGACTTTC
J gene: TRBJ2-6
clone size: once
V gene: TRBV6-5
D gene: TRBD1

CDR3 protein: CASSLVTVNTEAFF
CDR3 DNA: TGTGCCAGCAGTTTGGTGACTGTGAACACTGAAGCTTTCTTT
J gene: TRBJ1-1
clone size: few
V gene: TRBV28
D gene: NA

CDR3 protein: CASTLSTGWYEQYF
CDR3 DNA: TGTGCCAGCACCCTTAGTACAGGTTGGTACGAGCAGTACTTC
J gene: TRBJ2-7
clone size: NA
V gene: TRBV7-2
D gene: NA

CDR3 protein: CASSQGVASGSYEQYF
CDR3 DNA: TGTGCCAGCAGCCAAGGAGTGGCTAGCGGGTCCTACGAGCAGTACTTC
J gene: TRBJ2-7
clone size: NA
V gene: TRBV3-1
D gene: TRBD2

CDR3 protein: CASSPDREDTEAFF
CDR3 DNA: TGTGCCAGCAGTCCCGACAGGGAGGACACTGAAGCTTTCTTT
J gene: TRBJ1-1
clone size: NA
V gene: TRBV6-5
D gene: TRBD1

CDR3 protein: CSASGQLNTEAFF
CDR3 DNA: TGCAGTGCCAGCGGACAGCTGAACACTGAAGCTTTCTTT
J gene: TRBJ1-1
clone size: few
V gene: TRBV20-1
D gene: NA

CDR3 protein: CAWNHGGITFF
CDR3 DNA: TGTGCCTGGAACCACGGAGGGATTACTTTCTTT
J gene: TRBJ1-1
clone size: NA
V gene: TRBV30
D gene: NA

CDR3 protein: CASSSTSGIFGEQFF
CDR3 DNA: TGTGCCAGCAGCTCGACTAGCGGGATTTTTGGTGAGCAGTTCTTC
J gene: TRBJ2-1
clone size: NA
V gene: TRBV11-2
D gene: TRBD2

CDR3 protein: CASSIEAGRDRPQHF
CDR3 DNA: TGTGCCAGTAGTATTGAGGCGGGACGTGATCGGCCCCAGCATTTT
J gene: TRBJ1-5
clone size: NA
V gene: TRBV19
D gene: NA

CDR3 protein: CSASPDNYGYTF
CDR3 DNA: TGCAGTGCTAGCCCAGATAACTATGGCTACACCTTC
J gene: TRBJ1-2
clone size: NA
V gene: TRBV20-1
D gene: NA

CDR3 protein: CASSYAHKGTEAFF
CDR3 DNA: TGTGCCAGCAGTTACGCCCATAAGGGCACTGAAGCTTTCTTT
J gene: TRBJ1-1
clone size: NA
V gene: TRBV6-2/TRBV6-3
D gene: NA

CDR3 protein: CASRREYNSPLHF
CDR3 DNA: TGCGCCAGCAGACGAGAGTATAATTCACCCCTCCACTTT
J gene: TRBJ1-6
clone size: NA
V gene: TRBV4-1
D gene: NA

CDR3 protein: CASSPGQGDEQYF
CDR3 DNA: TGTGCCAGCTCACCGGGACAGGGCGACGAGCAGTACTTC
J gene: TRBJ2-7
clone size: NA
V gene: TRBV18
D gene: TRBD1

CDR3 protein: CASSPTGDIRGYTF
CDR3 DNA: TGTGCCAGCTCACCAACGGGTGACATACGTGGCTACACCTTC
J gene: TRBJ1-2
clone size: NA
V gene: TRBV18
D gene: NA

CDR3 protein: CASSPGTGTADTQYF
CDR3 DNA: TGTGCCAGCAGCCCCGGGACAGGGACCGCAGATACGCAGTATTTT
J gene: TRBJ2-3
clone size: NA
V gene: TRBV7-9
D gene: TRBD1

CDR3 protein: CASSQEYSQETQYF
CDR3 DNA: TGTGCCAGCAGCCAAGAGTACAGCCAAGAGACCCAGTACTTC
J gene: TRBJ2-5
clone size: NA
V gene: TRBV14
D gene: NA

CDR3 protein: CASRRGRSSYNEQFF
CDR3 DNA: TGTGCCAGCAGGAGGGGACGGAGCTCCTACAATGAGCAGTTCTTC
J gene: TRBJ2-1
clone size: NA
V gene: TRBV6-5
D gene: NA

CDR3 protein: CASRDSWYQETQYF
CDR3 DNA: TGTGCCAGCAGGGACAGTTGGTACCAAGAGACCCAGTACTTC
J gene: TRBJ2-5
clone size: NA
V gene: TRBV27
D gene: NA

CDR3 protein: CASRGTASGNTIYF
CDR3 DNA: TGTGCCAGCAGGGGGACAGCCTCTGGAAACACCATATATTTT
J gene: TRBJ1-3
clone size: few
V gene: TRBV27
D gene: TRBD1

CDR3 protein: CASSYAGAQPQHF
CDR3 DNA: TGTGCCAGCAGTTATGCAGGGGCACAGCCCCAGCATTTT
J gene: TRBJ1-5
clone size: once
V gene: TRBV6-2/TRBV6-3
D gene: NA

CDR3 protein: CASSGPGGRVEQYF
CDR3 DNA: TGCGCCAGCAGCGGGCCGGGAGGGCGGGTCGAGCAGTACTTC
J gene: TRBJ2-7
clone size: once
V gene: TRBV5-1
D gene: TRBD2

CDR3 protein: CSAKVEGSYEQYF
CDR3 DNA: TGCAGTGCTAAGGTGGAAGGCTCCTACGAGCAGTACTTC
J gene: TRBJ2-7
clone size: NA
V gene: TRBV20-1
D gene: NA

CDR3 protein: CSGDGGAYEQYF
CDR3 DNA: TGCAGTGGGGATGGGGGGGCCTACGAGCAGTACTTC
J gene: TRBJ2-7
clone size: NA
V gene: TRBV20-1
D gene: TRBD2

CDR3 protein: CASSHRQVAGNTIYF
CDR3 DNA: TGTGCCAGCAGCCATAGGCAGGTCGCTGGAAACACCATATATTTT
J gene: TRBJ1-3
clone size: NA
V gene: TRBV14
D gene: NA

CDR3 protein: CASSIPRTPYNEQFF
CDR3 DNA: TGCGCCAGCAGCATCCCCCGGACTCCCTACAATGAGCAGTTCTTC
J gene: TRBJ2-1
clone size: NA
V gene: TRBV5-1
D gene: NA

CDR3 protein: CASSFVGHSNTEAFF
CDR3 DNA: TGTGCCAGCAGTTTTGTAGGACATTCGAACACTGAAGCTTTCTTT
J gene: TRBJ1-1
clone size: NA
V gene: TRBV28
D gene: NA